One T cell receptor beta chain is described in this entry. Its antigen is as yet unknown. These data belong to a study of blood T cells in healthy people across ages. Study-wide results and limits: It was found that TCR beta diversity correlated strongly with the percentage of naive T cells. A greater number of naive CD4+ cells and higher diversity distinguished long-lived donors from aged donors.

Using a J-beta primer mix together with a sample-barcoded 5' primer, a second PCR was run for roughly 7 to 11 cycles. Sequencing recovered at least 3 million CDR3-containing paired-end reads from each sample. Using its own MiXCR run on the 5' RACE reads, TCRdb lists one record per CDR3 protein. Counted here are about 1.5 million distinct CDR3 sequences, about 42% occurring once; the ten biggest clones make up about 4%. V shed 5 bases, J shed 4 bases, and the junction held 12 bases outside the gene matches. CDR1 is SEHNR and CDR2 is FQNEAQ in the germline V gene (reference sequence). CDR3 size: 16 residues.

The chain recombines TRBV7-9 with TRBJ1-1; 8 nucleotides align to TRBD1. This TCR was recovered from a young woman in good health. Sequenced input: blood. CDR3 nucleotides: TGTGCCAGCAGCCCCATAGGACAGGGATTTCGCACTGAAGCTTTCTTT. Protein: CASSPIGQGFRTEAFF.